The source of this T cell receptor beta chain is a study of response to subunit inactivated influenza vaccine. This clonotype came up many times. No antigen is known for it. The CDR3 consists of 15 residues. The ends lost 0 bases at V and 6 bases at J; junction bases unmatched: 4. Germline V lookup: CDR1 SGDLS, CDR2 YYNGEE. Study outcomes and limitations: Few new T cells, the authors suggested, are recruited by each seasonal influenza vaccination.

One entry per CDR3 protein, called by TCRdb with MiXCR from the RT-PCR reads. Seen here are hundreds of thousands of distinct CDR3 sequences, 12% observed once, and the top ten hold roughly 10%. This TCR came from a man between 45 and 60 years old who received an inactivated influenza vaccine. The V and J genes are TRBV9 and TRBJ1-5, with TRBD1 identical over 9 bases. The starting material was PBMCs from blood, obtained on the day of vaccination. This chain's CDR3 is CASSVDSGQGQPQHF. The CDR3 region has the DNA TGTGCCAGCAGCGTAGATTCGGGACAGGGTCAGCCCCAGCATTTT.